Below, one TCR beta chain is given with its context. With 3 bases removed from V and 0 bases from J, the gap between germline ends came to 8 bases. CDR3 size: 14 residues. CDR1 and CDR2 from the germline V gene are MGHDK and SYGVNS. Terminally differentiated effector memory CD45RA+ cells were left out of the naive CD8 fraction, which was CD45RO-negative and positively selected for CCR7. The data are from a study of shared clonotypes between healthy human individuals. The repertoire was sequenced with immunoSEQ multiplex PCR; TCRdb's copy has only in-frame clones and lacks some. The table records hundreds of thousands of clones, roughly 96% of them present only once.

This receptor was identified in a woman aged 25 to 45 in good health. This chain uses TRBV25-1 with TRBJ2-5, with D hard to call. What was sequenced was naive CD8+ T cells sorted from blood. The CDR3 bases are TGTGCCAGCAGTGATTCGCATTACCAAGAGACCCAGTACTTC. Protein: CASSDSHYQETQYF.